The 27 T cell receptor beta chains in this list originate from one sample, sequenced in a study of T cells after yellow fever vaccination. TCRdb processed the 5' RACE reads anew with MiXCR; each CDR3 protein has one entry. Of 280,000 or so distinct CDR3 sequences in the sample, around 10% were seen once. Sequencing used CD4+ T cells sorted from PBMCs, obtained 5 days after the yellow fever booster vaccination. The receptors here all came from a man aged 18 to 29 who received the YFV17D yellow fever vaccine.

The CDR3 is CASTTFFGTGTANTGELFF. For the CDR3, the DNA is TGTGCCAGCACAACTTTTTTCGGCACCGGGACGGCGAACACCGGGGAGCTGTTTTTT. The chain recombines TRBV6-2 or TRBV6-3 with TRBJ2-2; D possibly matches TRBD1 or TRBD2 (5 bases each). CDR3 length equals 19 residues. V was clipped by 7 bases and J by 0 bases, with 24 bases between them. CDR1 and CDR2 from the germline V gene are MNHEY and SVGEGT.

The chain carries TRBV10-1 and TRBJ2-1; the match to TRBD2 covers 9 bases. This CDR3 has 15 amino acids. J lost 5 bases, V lost 0 bases, and 2 bases had no gene match. Germline V gene data show CDR1 as WNHNN and CDR2 as SYGVQD (reference sequence). CDR3 sequence: CASSESGGGDNEQFF. In DNA form, the CDR3 reads TGCGCCAGCAGTGAGTCGGGCGGGGGGGACAATGAGCAGTTCTTC.

This chain connects TRBV19 to TRBJ1-1; tentative D call: TRBD1 (5 bases). CDR3 length: 16 amino acids. The V and J ends lost 4 bases and 1 base respectively, with 16 bases between them. Germline-derived CDR1 and CDR2 are LNHDA and SQIVND (reference sequence). The CDR3 nucleotides are TGTGCCAGTAGTACCACCACAGGTCCGTGGAACACTGAAGCTTTCTTT. Translation: CASSTTTGPWNTEAFF.

This clonotype has ten or more counts. V gene TRBV5-1 combines with J gene TRBJ2-3; 8 bases align to TRBD1. The CDR3 is 15 amino acids. Trimming at V came to 3 bases and at J to 2 bases, leaving 5 bases not matched to a gene. Germline assignment: CDR1 SGHRS and CDR2 YFSETQ. CDR3 amino acids: CASSWTGQFTDTQYF. DNA of the CDR3: TGCGCCAGCAGCTGGACAGGGCAGTTCACAGATACGCAGTATTTT. The variable domain in full, with the rest retrieved from reference TRBV5-1 and TRBJ2-3, is KAGVTQTPRYLIKTRGQQVTLSCSPISGHRSVSWYQQTPGQGLQFLFEYFSETQRNKGNFPGRFSGRQFSNSRSEMNVSTLELGDSALYLCASSWTGQFTDTQYFGPGTRLTVL.

This clonotype was seen more than once but under ten times. The V and J genes are TRBV20-1 and TRBJ2-7; TRBD1 matches at 7 bases. The ends lost 5 bases at V and 5 bases at J; junction bases unmatched: 12. This CDR3 spans 14 amino acids. Germline V gene sequence: CDR1 DFQATT, CDR2 SNEGSKA (reference sequence). In nucleotides, the CDR3 is TGCAGTGCTTCTAAGACAGGGTCGCCGCACGAGCAGTACTTC. Encoded protein: CSASKTGSPHEQYF.

The rearrangement uses TRBV12-3 or TRBV12-4 and TRBJ2-1, with D uncertain. This CDR3 is built from 12 residues. V dropped 5 bases and J dropped 7 bases, with 9 bases sitting between them. The CDR3: CASSTMKNEQFF. CDR3 bases: TGTGCCAGCAGTACTATGAAGAATGAGCAGTTCTTC.

This clonotype was observed a handful of times. The V call is TRBV7-2, the J call TRBJ2-1; tentatively, D is TRBD1 (5 bases). The V gene lost 5 bases and the J gene lost 7 bases, with 18 bases spanning the gap. The CDR3 has 15 residues. Per germline, CDR1 SGHTA and CDR2 FQGNSA. The CDR3 sequence: CASSPLGHAWNEQFF. The DNA for the CDR3 is TGTGCCAGCAGCCCCCTTGGACATGCGTGGAATGAGCAGTTCTTC. The variable domain in full, with the rest retrieved from reference TRBV7-2 and TRBJ2-1, is GAGVSQSPSNKVTEKGKDVELRCDPISGHTALYWYRQSLGQGLEFLIYFQGNSAPDKSGLPSDRFSAERTGGSVSTLTIQRTQQEDSAVYLCASSPLGHAWNEQFFGPGTRLTVL.

CDR3 sequence (DNA): TGTGCCAGCAGCTTACGGGGGAGACCCTACACCGGGGAGCTGTTTTTT. Translation gives CASSLRGRPYTGELFF. V usage is TRBV11-2 and J usage is TRBJ2-2; D may be TRBD2 (6 bases). Germline CDR1 reads SGHAT; CDR2 reads FQNNGV. V was shortened by 2 bases and J by 3 bases, with 13 bases between the two germline ends. CDR3 length: 16 residues.

This rearrangement joins TRBV14 to TRBJ1-6, with 11 positions matching TRBD1. V dropped 1 base and J dropped 8; count of bases not matched to a gene: 1. From germline, CDR1 is SGHDN and CDR2 FVKESK. The CDR3 extends over 15 amino acids. The CDR3 here is CASSQGDRGYSPLHF. DNA for the CDR3: TGTGCCAGCAGCCAAGGGGACAGGGGGTATTCACCCCTCCACTTT. Drawing the rest from reference TRBV14 and TRBJ1-6, the complete variable domain is EAGVTQFPSHSVIEKGQTVTLRCDPISGHDNLYWYRRVMGKEIKFLLHFVKESKQDESGMPNNRFLAERTGGTYSTLKVQPAELEDSGVYFCASSQGDRGYSPLHFGNGTRLTVT.

The rearrangement links TRBV4-3 to TRBJ1-1; unclear D gene. Germline CDR1 LGHNA, CDR2 YSLEER. This CDR3 contains 15 residues. Trimming removed 4 bases from V and 4 bases from J, with 16 bases in between. The CDR3 nucleotides are TGCGCCAGCAGCCCGGCGGAGGGCGGGAGCACTGAAGCTTTCTTT. This sequence encodes CASSPAEGGSTEAFF.

This clonotype was observed a handful of times. The chain is built from TRBV7-2 and TRBJ2-4; perhaps TRBD2 as D (5 bases). Germline assignment: CDR1 SGHTA and CDR2 FQGNSA. V was clipped by 1 base and J by 3 bases, with 13 bases between them. The CDR3 is 16 amino acids. The CDR3 loop is CASSLVGSPDKNIQYF. The CDR3 bases are TGTGCCAGCAGCTTAGTTGGGAGCCCAGACAAAAACATTCAGTACTTC.

This clonotype occurred a few times. The V call is TRBV12-3 or TRBV12-4, the J call TRBJ1-6; possibly TRBD1 for D (6 bases). V lost 1 base and J lost 0, with 13 bases in between. The CDR3 runs 18 residues. For the CDR3, the DNA is TGTGCCAGCAGTTTAGGCGCCAGGGGAAGCTCCTATAATTCACCCCTCCACTTT. It specifies CASSLGARGSSYNSPLHF.

CDR3 protein: CASSFVTGALHNEQFF. CDR3 nucleotides: TGCGCCAGCAGTTTCGTAACAGGGGCACTACACAATGAGCAGTTCTTC. The genes are TRBV5-1 and TRBJ2-1; 7 nucleotides match TRBD1. This CDR3 has 16 residues. Germline V lookup: CDR1 SGHRS, CDR2 YFSETQ. V lost 5 bases to trimming and J lost 5 bases; unmatched junction nucleotides: 13.

The chain has TRBV6-2 or TRBV6-3 and TRBJ2-5, with 7 bases identical to TRBD2. The CDR3 is made up of 15 amino acids. Germline V lookup: CDR1 MNHEY, CDR2 SVGEGT. With V trimmed by 4 bases and J by 1 base, 6 bases remained unmatched. The CDR3: CASSLVGLIQETQYF. The DNA for the CDR3 is TGTGCCAGCAGTTTAGTGGGACTAATCCAAGAGACCCAGTACTTC.

The chain employs TRBV4-3 and TRBJ2-5; D is undetermined. CDR3 length: 13 residues. Trimming cost V 2 bases and J 5 bases, with 9 bases left between them. From germline, CDR1 is LGHNA and CDR2 YSLEER. The CDR3 here is CASSQRLRETQYF. Here the CDR3 DNA reads TGCGCCAGCAGCCAACGTCTCCGGGAGACCCAGTACTTC.

The J gene is TRBJ1-6, the V gene TRBV5-1, with D unclear. The germline V gene has CDR1 SGHRS and CDR2 YFSETQ. The ends were cut back, 2 bases at V and 10 bases at J, with 13 bases in the middle. CDR3 length: 14 amino acids. DNA for the CDR3: TGCGCCAGCAGCTTCGACGATTTAGTCTCACCCCTCCACTTT. It specifies CASSFDDLVSPLHF.

CDR3 sequence reads: CASSVDRRRETQYF. CDR3 in DNA: TGTGCCAGCAGCGTCGATCGGAGGAGGGAGACCCAGTACTTC. The chain joins TRBV27 to TRBJ2-5; tentative D call: TRBD2 (5 bases). Germline CDR1 is MNHEY and CDR2 is SMNVEV (reference sequence). This CDR3 spans 14 amino acids. Trimming took off 6 bases at V and 5 bases at J, with 16 bases between the two ends.

This clonotype was found a few times. The rearrangement links TRBV11-2 to TRBJ2-3; possible D gene TRBD2, 6 bases. V lost 5 bases, J lost 2 bases, and 14 bases lay in between. The CDR3 loop spans 15 amino acids. Germline-derived CDR1 and CDR2 are SGHAT and FQNNGV. The DNA of the CDR3 is TGTGCCAGCAGCCCGGGGGTAGTAGACACAGATACGCAGTATTTT. Translated, it gives CASSPGVVDTDTQYF.

The chain carries TRBV28 and TRBJ2-3, with D possibly TRBD1 on 6 matching bases. Germline CDR1 is MDHEN and CDR2 is SYDVKM. The germline V and J ends were trimmed by 5 bases and 2 bases, with 11 bases remaining between them. This CDR3 spans 14 amino acids. In DNA, the CDR3 is TGTGCCAGCAGTACCACAGGGACCACAGATACGCAGTATTTT. This sequence encodes CASSTTGTTDTQYF.

The CDR3 region is CASSLSRVVSYNEQFF. CDR3 coding DNA: TGTGCCAGCAGTTTGTCCAGGGTTGTATCCTACAATGAGCAGTTCTTC. The chain uses TRBV28 and TRBJ2-1, with a weak D call TRBD1 (5 bases). Deletions cut 3 bases from V and 1 base from J, with 13 bases between. The CDR3 runs 16 residues. CDR1 is MDHEN, CDR2 SYDVKM, per germline.

This chain uses TRBV12-3 or TRBV12-4 with TRBJ2-5; D tentatively fits TRBD1 or TRBD2 (5 bases each). The CDR3 is made up of 13 amino acids. V was shortened by 6 bases and J by 5 bases, with 13 bases between the two germline ends. The CDR3 loop is CASRSREWETQYF. Here the CDR3 DNA reads TGTGCCAGCAGGTCCAGGGAGTGGGAGACCCAGTACTTC.

This clonotype was seen at least ten times. The chain employs TRBV6-5 and TRBJ2-1, with a weak D call TRBD2 (6 bases). The ends were cut back, 5 bases at V and 6 bases at J, with 11 bases in the middle. Germline V gene sequence: CDR1 MNHEY, CDR2 SVGAGI. This CDR3 spans 13 amino acids. The CDR3, as DNA: TGTGCCAGCAGTCGGACTATCCGCAATGAGCAGTTCTTC. This translates into CASSRTIRNEQFF.

This clonotype was detected once. The V gene is TRBV4-1, the J gene TRBJ1-5; D gene uncertain. CDR1 is MGHRA and CDR2 is YSYEKL in the germline V gene. V gave up 0 bases and J gave up 7 bases, with 13 bases separating them. This CDR3 region has 15 residues. The chain's CDR3 is CASSQDHPGDQPQHF. The CDR3, as DNA: TGCGCCAGCAGCCAAGATCACCCGGGAGACCAGCCCCAGCATTTT.

This clonotype was observed a few times. The chain joins TRBV4-3 to TRBJ1-1, with D hard to call. Trimming pared 0 bases from V and 5 bases from J, leaving 7 bases between. Germline-derived CDR1 and CDR2 are LGHNA and YSLEER. The CDR3 length is 13 residues. CDR3 sequence: CASSQDKRTEAFF. The CDR3 DNA reads TGCGCCAGCAGCCAAGATAAGCGTACTGAAGCTTTCTTT.

The rearrangement uses TRBV6-5 and TRBJ1-4, with 9 bases fitting TRBD1. The CDR3 has 16 amino acids. The V gene's germline CDR1 is MNHEY and CDR2 SVGAGI. With 0 bases clipped from V and 8 bases from J, the junction kept 7 bases outside the gene matches. The CDR3 is CASSYSGQGLGEKLFF. Here the CDR3 DNA reads TGTGCCAGCAGTTACTCGGGACAGGGATTGGGAGAAAAACTGTTTTTT.

V usage is TRBV16 and J usage is TRBJ1-1, with D uncertain. The CDR3 is made up of 13 amino acids. CDR1 is KGHSY, CDR2 FQNENV, per germline. Trimming left V 8 bases short and J 4 bases short, with 14 bases between. CDR3 bases: TGTGCCAGCTCACGGCCCGCCGGCACTGAAGCTTTCTTT. Translating gives CASSRPAGTEAFF.

V and J are TRBV6-2 or TRBV6-3 and TRBJ1-2; D is undetermined. The CDR3 runs to 12 residues. The ends were cut back, 0 bases at V and 8 bases at J, with 7 bases in the middle. Germline CDR1 is MNHEY and CDR2 is SVGEGT. The CDR3 DNA reads TGTGCCAGCAGTTACTCCCTCCGGGGCTACACCTTC. Its translation is CASSYSLRGYTF.